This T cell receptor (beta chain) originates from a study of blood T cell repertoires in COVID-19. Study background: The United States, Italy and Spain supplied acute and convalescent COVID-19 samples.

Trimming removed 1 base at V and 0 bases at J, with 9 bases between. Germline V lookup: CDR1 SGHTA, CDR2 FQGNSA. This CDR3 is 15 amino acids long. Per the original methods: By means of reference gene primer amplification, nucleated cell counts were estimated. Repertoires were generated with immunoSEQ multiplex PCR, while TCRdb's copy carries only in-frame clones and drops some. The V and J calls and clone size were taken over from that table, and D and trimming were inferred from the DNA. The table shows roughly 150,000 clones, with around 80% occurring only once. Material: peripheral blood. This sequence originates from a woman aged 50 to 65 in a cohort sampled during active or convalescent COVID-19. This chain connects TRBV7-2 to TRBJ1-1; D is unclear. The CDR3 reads CASSLDPVMNTEAFF. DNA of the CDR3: TGTGCCAGCAGCTTAGACCCAGTCATGAACACTGAAGCTTTCTTT.